This is a list of T cell receptor beta chains from one sample in a study of cytomegalovirus exposure and HLA in healthy donors. Assay: immunoSEQ multiplex PCR; the TCRdb copy retains only in-frame clones and omits some. The table records approximately 150,000 clones, approximately 70% of them present only once. Sequencing used PBMCs. Receptors were obtained from a woman aged 60-75 years in good health and CMV-seronegative. The CDR3 runs from the conserved cysteine through the conserved F or W. Fields, in order: J gene, V gene, CDR3 protein.

J: TRBJ2-7
V: TRBV29-1
CDR3: CSVASTTAYEQYF

J: TRBJ2-1
V: TRBV19
CDR3: CASSIGTWYNEQFF

J: TRBJ1-6
V: TRBV6-6
CDR3: CASRPPGQGNSPLHF

J: TRBJ2-2
V: TRBV19
CDR3: CASSIRGIGGRTGELFF

J: TRBJ2-1
V: TRBV29-1
CDR3: CSVDRSPFF

J: TRBJ2-1
V: TRBV28
CDR3: CASSSHVRGDEQFF

J: TRBJ1-6
V: TRBV5-4
CDR3: CASSSRTGGSNSPLHF

J: TRBJ2-5
V: TRBV6-6
CDR3: CASSSGLAGETQYF

J: TRBJ2-7
V: TRBV4-1
CDR3: CASSSGRSSTYGQYF

J: TRBJ2-7
V: TRBV6-1
CDR3: CASSLTQGDYEQYF

J: TRBJ1-4
V: TRBV5-1
CDR3: CASSLAGGEGEKLFF

J: TRBJ2-3
V: TRBV2
CDR3: CASWGGGADTQYF

J: TRBJ1-6
V: TRBV7-2
CDR3: CASNHGGEVRSPLHF

J: TRBJ2-7
V: TRBV9
CDR3: CASSVGLAGTYEQYF

J: TRBJ1-6
V: TRBV23-1
CDR3: CASSPTNRGRSRSPLHF

J: TRBJ2-5
V: TRBV12-2
CDR3: CASRFRIGLEGQGMMETQYF

J: TRBJ2-3
V: TRBV5-1
CDR3: CASSLEGTRADTQYF

J: TRBJ2-1
V: TRBV29-1
CDR3: CSVAAGGSSEQFF

J: TRBJ2-1
V: TRBV7-2
CDR3: CASSSEIYNEQFF

J: TRBJ2-1
V: TRBV7-3
CDR3: CASSPRGGGAYNEQFF

J: TRBJ1-2
V: TRBV7-9
CDR3: CASSLARAYGYTF

J: TRBJ2-2
V: TRBV6-5
CDR3: CASYPGQGATGELFF

J: TRBJ1-4
V: TRBV28
CDR3: CASSSLDRGRGNEKLFF

J: TRBJ2-7
V: TRBV4-1
CDR3: CASSQDEANSYEQYF

J: TRBJ2-1
V: TRBV28
CDR3: CASSLNSGGAYEQFF

J: TRBJ1-1
V: TRBV29-1
CDR3: CSVEIKNTEAFF

J: TRBJ2-1
V: TRBV7-2
CDR3: CASSPPGQGQNGQFF

J: TRBJ1-4
V: TRBV2
CDR3: CASSGGGAEKLFF

J: TRBJ1-6
V: TRBV7-3
CDR3: CASSSRQNSPLHF

J: TRBJ2-2
V: TRBV6-4
CDR3: CASSDSQGSPNTGELFF

J: TRBJ2-1
V: TRBV19
CDR3: CASIAGNEQFF

J: TRBJ1-4
V: TRBV28
CDR3: CASSIGGRANEKLFF

J: TRBJ1-2
V: TRBV11-1
CDR3: CASSLRTGSYGYTF

J: NA
V: TRBV7-6
CDR3: CASSGPGLAYEQYF

J: TRBJ1-2
V: TRBV5-5
CDR3: CASSDRAPNGYTF

J: TRBJ2-2
V: TRBV18
CDR3: CASSPPGRQNTGELFF

J: TRBJ2-3
V: TRBV6-5
CDR3: CASNRGGSTDTQYF

J: TRBJ2-5
V: TRBV10-3
CDR3: CAISSGRGETQYF

J: TRBJ2-2
V: TRBV25-1
CDR3: CASSVTGGSGELFF

J: TRBJ1-6
V: TRBV15
CDR3: CATRSLNDRGNSPLHF

J: TRBJ2-7
V: TRBV11-2
CDR3: CASSFRDRDYEQYF

J: TRBJ1-2
V: TRBV18
CDR3: CASHRTVDSNYGYTF

J: TRBJ2-4
V: TRBV6-1
CDR3: CASGLTLAKNIQYF

J: TRBJ2-5
V: TRBV29-1
CDR3: CSVSVERETQYF

J: TRBJ2-1
V: TRBV2
CDR3: CASSEGQGREQFF

J: TRBJ2-1
V: TRBV7-8
CDR3: CASSPRDNSYNEQFF

J: TRBJ2-5
V: TRBV19
CDR3: CASSPTPGLGQGETQYF

J: TRBJ2-7
V: TRBV15
CDR3: CATSRGGSSYEQYF

J: TRBJ2-7
V: TRBV28
CDR3: CASSSGDRRYEQYF

J: TRBJ2-4
V: TRBV7-9
CDR3: CASSPGGPPIKNIQYF

J: TRBJ2-5
V: TRBV7-2
CDR3: CASSLGPSGEGTQYF

J: TRBJ2-5
V: TRBV5-1
CDR3: CASSLTGGEETQYF

J: TRBJ2-3
V: TRBV27
CDR3: CASRTLAGDPSFTDTQYF

J: TRBJ1-5
V: TRBV6-1
CDR3: CASSATGTRQPQHF

J: TRBJ1-1
V: TRBV7-9
CDR3: CSSSLGTGEAFF